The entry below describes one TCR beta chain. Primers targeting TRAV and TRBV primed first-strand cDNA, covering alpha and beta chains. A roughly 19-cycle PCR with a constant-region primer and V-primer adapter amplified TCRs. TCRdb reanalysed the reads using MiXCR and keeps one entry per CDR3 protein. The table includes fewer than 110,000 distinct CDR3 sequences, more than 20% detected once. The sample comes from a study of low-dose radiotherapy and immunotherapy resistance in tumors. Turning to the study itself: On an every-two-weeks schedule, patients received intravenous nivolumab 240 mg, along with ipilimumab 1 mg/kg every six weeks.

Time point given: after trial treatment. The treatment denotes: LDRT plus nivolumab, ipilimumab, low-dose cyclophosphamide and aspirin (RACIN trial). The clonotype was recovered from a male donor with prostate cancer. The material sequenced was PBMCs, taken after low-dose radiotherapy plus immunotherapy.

The CDR3 reads CASSFGSGTYEQYF. The CDR3 region has the DNA TGTGCCAGCAGTTTTGGTAGCGGTACCTACGAGCAGTACTTC. The chain joins TRBV28 to TRBJ2-7, with D tentatively TRBD2 (6 bases). CDR1 is MDHEN, CDR2 SYDVKM, per germline. Trimming left V 3 bases short and J 2 bases short, with 11 bases between. The CDR3 is made up of 14 amino acids.